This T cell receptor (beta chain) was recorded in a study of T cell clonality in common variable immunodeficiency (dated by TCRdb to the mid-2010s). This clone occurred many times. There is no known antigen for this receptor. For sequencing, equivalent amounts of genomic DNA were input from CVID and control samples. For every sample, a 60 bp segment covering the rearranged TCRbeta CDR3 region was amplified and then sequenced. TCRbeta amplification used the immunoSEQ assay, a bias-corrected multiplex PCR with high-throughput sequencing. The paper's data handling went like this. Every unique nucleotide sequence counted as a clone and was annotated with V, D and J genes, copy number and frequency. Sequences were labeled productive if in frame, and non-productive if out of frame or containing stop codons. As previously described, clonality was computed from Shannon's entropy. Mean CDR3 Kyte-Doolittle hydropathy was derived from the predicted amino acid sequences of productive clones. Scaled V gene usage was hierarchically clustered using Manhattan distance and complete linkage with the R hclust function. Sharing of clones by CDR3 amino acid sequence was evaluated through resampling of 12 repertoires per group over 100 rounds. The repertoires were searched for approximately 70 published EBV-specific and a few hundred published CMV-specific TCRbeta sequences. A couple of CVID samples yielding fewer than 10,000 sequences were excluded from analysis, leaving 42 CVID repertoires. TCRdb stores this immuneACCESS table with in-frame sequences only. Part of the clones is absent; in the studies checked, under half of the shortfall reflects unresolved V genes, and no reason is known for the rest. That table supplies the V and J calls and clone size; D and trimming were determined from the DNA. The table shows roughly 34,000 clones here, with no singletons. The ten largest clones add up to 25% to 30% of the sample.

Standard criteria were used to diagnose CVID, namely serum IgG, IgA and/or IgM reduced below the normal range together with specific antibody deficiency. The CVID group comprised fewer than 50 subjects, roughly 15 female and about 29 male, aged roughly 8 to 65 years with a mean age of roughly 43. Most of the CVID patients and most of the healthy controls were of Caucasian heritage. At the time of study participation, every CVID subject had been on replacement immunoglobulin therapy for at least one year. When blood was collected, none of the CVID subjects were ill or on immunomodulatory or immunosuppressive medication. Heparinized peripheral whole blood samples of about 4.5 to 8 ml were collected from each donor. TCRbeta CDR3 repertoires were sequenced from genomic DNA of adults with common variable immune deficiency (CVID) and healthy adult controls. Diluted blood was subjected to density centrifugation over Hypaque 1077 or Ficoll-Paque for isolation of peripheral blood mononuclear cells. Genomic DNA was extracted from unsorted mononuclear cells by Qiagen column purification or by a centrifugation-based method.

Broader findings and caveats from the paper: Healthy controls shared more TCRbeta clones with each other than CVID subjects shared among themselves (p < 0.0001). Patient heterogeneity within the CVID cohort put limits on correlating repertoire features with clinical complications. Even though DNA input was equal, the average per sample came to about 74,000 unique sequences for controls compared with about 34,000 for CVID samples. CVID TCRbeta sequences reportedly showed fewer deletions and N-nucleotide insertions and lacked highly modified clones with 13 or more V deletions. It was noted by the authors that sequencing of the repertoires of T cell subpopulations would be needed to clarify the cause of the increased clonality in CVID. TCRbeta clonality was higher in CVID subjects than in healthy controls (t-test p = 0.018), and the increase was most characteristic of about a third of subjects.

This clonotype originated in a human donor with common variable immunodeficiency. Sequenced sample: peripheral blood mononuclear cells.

The sequenced part of the CDR3 DNA is TGTGCCAGCAGCTTGTGGGGGGTAACTGAA. Its product reads: CASSLWGVTE. In full, the CDR3 reads CASSLWGVTEAFF. The sequence is built from TRBV7-8 and TRBJ1-1, and TRBD1 may be the D gene, going by 5 matching bases. From the germline J gene comes the end of the CDR3, since the read stops 3 residues before it. The trim is 3 bases for V and 5 bases for J, with a gap of 10 bases between the germline ends. CDR1 and CDR2 are drawn from the germline V gene: SGHVS, FQNEAQ. The CDR3 sequence holds 13 residues, the cysteine and phenylalanine included. Of the CDR3's DNA, 30 bases were read; they are in frame from base 1.